The T cell receptor beta chain under discussion was sequenced for a study of cytomegalovirus exposure and HLA in healthy donors. Across the study: Out of 300 to 500 genotyped donors, about 80% belonged to the Caucasian-associated ancestry cluster. Findings of the study overall: Investigators reported some 150 TCR beta chains as tied to cytomegalovirus. Through in vitro validation, a few CMV-associated chains were shown to be specific for CMV antigens.

CDR3 length equals 15 residues. V lost 0 bases to trimming and J lost 0 bases, with 9 bases between them. CDR1 and CDR2 from the germline V gene are GTSNPN and SVGIG (reference sequence). While unrecorded immune exposures were likely, the donors were nominally healthy when sampled. The count of this clone is one. Its antigen is undetermined. Both 60 Vbeta primers and 13 Jbeta primers went into the PCR. Method: immunoSEQ multiplex PCR; TCRdb's copy keeps in-frame clones and lacks some. The sample consists of fewer than 200,000 clones, over 65% of them appearing once. This chain joins TRBV30 and TRBJ1-5; D perhaps matches TRBD1 (5 bases). This clonotype originated in a female donor in good health and CMV-seronegative. Sequencing used PBMCs. The CDR3 sequence is CAWSVGVPSNQPQHF. The CDR3 bases are TGTGCCTGGAGTGTAGGGGTTCCTAGCAATCAGCCCCAGCATTTT.